The next 18 T cell receptor beta chains were all read from a single sample in a study of CD8 T cells in Susac syndrome. A quantity of about 0.5 to 1 ug RNA underwent reverse transcription using random hexamers. TCRdb used MiXCR to reprocess the immunoSEQ multiplex PCR reads, holding one entry per CDR3 protein. In the table there are over 100,000 distinct CDR3 sequences, 85% to 95% of which are singletons. The sample was CD8+ T cells from PBMCs. The receptors were gathered from a human donor with Susac syndrome.

The V and J genes are TRBV23-1 and TRBJ2-5, with D hard to call. TRBV23-1 is known as an ORF, though its function is uncertain. V lost 3 bases and J 0 bases, leaving 14 bases between the germline ends. This CDR3 is built from 16 residues. The CDR3 nucleotides are TGCGCCAGCAGTCACCCCCCGCGACGGTACCAAGAGACCCAGTACTTC. This codes for CASSHPPRRYQETQYF.

The V gene is TRBV20-1, the J gene TRBJ1-2; D might be TRBD1 (5 bases). Trimming removed 6 bases from V and 2 bases from J, with 7 bases in between. In germline, CDR1 is DFQATT, CDR2 SNEGSKA (reference sequence). There are 11 residues in the CDR3. CDR3 sequence reads: CSARVNYGYTF. The DNA of the CDR3 is TGCAGTGCCAGGGTGAACTATGGCTACACCTTC.

The V gene is TRBV9, the J gene TRBJ2-5; no clear D gene. CDR3 length equals 11 residues. Germline loops: CDR1 SGDLS, CDR2 YYNGEE. V was pared by 4 bases and J by 5 bases, with 6 bases between. The CDR3 is CASSNLETQYF. In nucleotides, the CDR3 is TGTGCCAGCAGCAATCTGGAGACCCAGTACTTC.

This chain joins TRBV6-5 and TRBJ2-5; a weak D match, TRBD1 (5 bases). V shed 2 bases and J shed 4 bases, with 8 bases lying between them. The CDR3 is made up of 13 amino acids. The germline V gene encodes CDR1 MNHEY and CDR2 SVGAGI. The chain's CDR3 is CASSYPGSETQYF. The CDR3 DNA follows: TGTGCCAGCAGTTACCCAGGGTCAGAGACCCAGTACTTC.

The rearrangement links TRBV6-5 to TRBJ2-7; D call uncertain. The V gene lost 5 bases and the J gene lost 1 base, with 9 bases spanning the gap. The CDR3 length is 13 residues. CDR1 is MNHEY, CDR2 SVGAGI, per germline. CDR3 region: CASSPFGSYEQYF. Here the CDR3 DNA reads TGTGCCAGCAGTCCCTTCGGGTCCTACGAGCAGTACTTC.

The V call is TRBV7-9, the J call TRBJ1-1; no definite D call. V was shortened by 3 bases and J by 4 bases, with 12 bases between the two germline ends. The V gene's germline CDR1 is SEHNR and CDR2 FQNEAQ (reference sequence). The CDR3 is 14 amino acids. The CDR3 sequence: CASSLEPWGTEAFF. The CDR3 region has the DNA TGTGCCAGCAGCTTGGAACCCTGGGGCACTGAAGCTTTCTTT.

The rearrangement links TRBV29-1 to TRBJ2-1; 12 nucleotides agree with TRBD2. This CDR3 is built from 16 residues. Germline CDR1 and CDR2: SQVTM and ANQGSEA. J was trimmed by 5 bases and V by 8 bases; bases with no gene match: 13. The CDR3 loop is CSSRGTSGSVDNEQFF. The CDR3 DNA sequence: TGCAGCTCACGCGGGACTAGCGGGTCCGTCGACAATGAGCAGTTCTTC.

Details on this clonotype: One end of the junction fails to match germline, which may point to a read error. CDR3 sequence (DNA): TGCAGCGTTGAAGCCCTTCGGGGGGACTGGGTGACTTTT. Its translation is CSVEALRGDWVTF. This chain links TRBV29-1 with TRBJ1-1, with D possibly being TRBD1 (5 bases). Germline V lookup: CDR1 SQVTM, CDR2 ANQGSEA. The CDR3 sequence is 13 residues long.

The rearrangement links TRBV13 to TRBJ2-4; D unclear. V was pared by 0 bases and J by 3 bases, with 6 bases between. CDR3 length: 14 amino acids. The germline V gene encodes CDR1 PRHDT and CDR2 FYEKMQ (reference sequence). The CDR3 sequence is CASSLGLDKNIQYF. CDR3 bases: TGTGCCAGCAGCTTAGGGCTCGACAAAAACATTCAGTACTTC. The complete variable domain, with remaining parts taken from reference TRBV13 and TRBJ2-4, reads AAGVIQSPRHLIKEKRETATLKCYPIPRHDTVYWYQQGPGQDPQFLISFYEKMQSDKGSIPDRFSAQQFSDYHSELNMSSLELGDSALYFCASSLGLDKNIQYFGAGTRLSVL.

The chain has TRBV27 and TRBJ2-5; D not resolved. Germline loops: CDR1 MNHEY, CDR2 SMNVEV (reference sequence). The CDR3 is made up of 13 amino acids. V lost 0 bases to trimming and J lost 0 bases, with 2 bases between them. The CDR3: CASSLSYQETQYF. CDR3 DNA sequence: TGTGCCAGCAGTTTATCGTACCAAGAGACCCAGTACTTC.

The chain has TRBV11-2 and TRBJ2-3; D gene uncertain. This CDR3 contains 12 residues. Trimming removed 5 bases from V and 6 bases from J, with 9 bases in between. The germline CDR1 and CDR2 sequences are SGHAT and FQNNGV. The CDR3 DNA reads as TGTGCCAGCAGCCTAGTTGCCGATACGCAGTATTTT. Translated, it gives CASSLVADTQYF.

The rearrangement links TRBV19 to TRBJ2-7; D is unresolved. The CDR3 covers 9 residues. The V and J ends lost 9 bases and 4 bases respectively, with 4 bases between them. CDR1 is LNHDA, CDR2 SQIVND, per germline (reference sequence). The chain's CDR3 is CARGYEQYF. In nucleotides, the CDR3 is TGTGCCAGGGGATACGAGCAGTACTTC.

This chain uses TRBV5-6 with TRBJ2-1; 8 nucleotides match TRBD2. Germline CDR1 and CDR2: SGHDT and YYEEEE. V dropped 5 bases and J dropped 9; count of bases not matched to a gene: 4. CDR3 size: 12 residues. DNA of the CDR3: TGTGCCAGCAGTACCGGGGGGGCTGAGCAGTTCTTC. This codes for CASSTGGAEQFF.

This chain connects TRBV6-4 to TRBJ2-1, with 9 bases lining up with TRBD2. Germline V lookup: CDR1 MRHNA, CDR2 SNTAGT. CDR3 length: 16 residues. The ends lost 5 bases at V and 11 bases at J; junction bases unmatched: 16. As DNA, the CDR3 is TGTGCCAGCAGTCCCTCTCCTAGCGGGGACCCTTTGAAGCAGTTCTTC. As protein: CASSPSPSGDPLKQFF.

The V call is TRBV9, the J call TRBJ2-1; 7 bases agree with TRBD2. This CDR3 is built from 15 residues. J gave up 3 bases and V 3 bases, and 6 bases lay outside the gene matches. Germline loops: CDR1 SGDLS, CDR2 YYNGEE. The CDR3 loop is CASSESGTSYNEQFF. In nucleotides, the CDR3 is TGTGCCAGCAGCGAGAGCGGGACCAGCTACAATGAGCAGTTCTTC.

The J gene is TRBJ2-3, the V gene TRBV29-1, with TRBD2 as a possible D gene (7 bases). CDR1 and CDR2 (germline): SQVTM, ANQGSEA. The CDR3 runs 13 residues. Deletions cut 6 bases from V and 4 bases from J, with 14 bases between. The DNA for the CDR3 is TGCAGCGTATTGGGGGGGCTCGCAGATACGCAGTATTTT. Its protein is CSVLGGLADTQYF.

The V and J genes are TRBV4-1 and TRBJ1-1; D is possibly TRBD1 (6 bases). CDR3 length: 15 residues. Trimming shortened V by 1 base and J by 1 base, and 10 bases separated the two germline ends. Germline V gene sequence: CDR1 MGHRA, CDR2 YSYEKL. CDR3 loop: CASSQAGASNTEAFF. CDR3 DNA: TGCGCCAGCAGCCAAGCGGGGGCCTCGAACACTGAAGCTTTCTTT.

This chain joins TRBV24-1 and TRBJ2-5; 7 bases are shared with TRBD2. The junction had 5 bases not matched to a gene; V was cut back by 4 bases and J by 4 bases. Germline CDR1 reads KGHDR; CDR2 reads SFDVKD. There are 14 residues in the CDR3. CDR3 bases: TGTGCCACCAGTGAAACCGGGACTACAGAGACCCAGTACTTC. As protein: CATSETGTTETQYF.